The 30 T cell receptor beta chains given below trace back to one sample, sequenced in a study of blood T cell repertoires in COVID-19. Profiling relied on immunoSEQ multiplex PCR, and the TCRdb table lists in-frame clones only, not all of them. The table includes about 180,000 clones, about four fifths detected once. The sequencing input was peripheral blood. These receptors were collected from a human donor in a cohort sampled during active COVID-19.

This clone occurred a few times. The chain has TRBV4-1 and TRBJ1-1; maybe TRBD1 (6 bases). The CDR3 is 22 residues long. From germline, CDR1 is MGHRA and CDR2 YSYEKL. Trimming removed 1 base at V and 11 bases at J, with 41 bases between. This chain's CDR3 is CASSQGALRDMFGAGDLFWAFF. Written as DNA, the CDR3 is TGCGCCAGCAGCCAAGGGGCGTTGAGGGACATGTTTGGTGCCGGGGATCTGTTTTGGGCTTTCTTT.

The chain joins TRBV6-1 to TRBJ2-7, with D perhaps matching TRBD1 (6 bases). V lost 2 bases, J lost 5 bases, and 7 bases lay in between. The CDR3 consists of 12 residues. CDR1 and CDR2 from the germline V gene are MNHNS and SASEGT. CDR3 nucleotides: TGTGCCAGCAGTGAAAGGGGGAACGAGCAGTACTTC. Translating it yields CASSERGNEQYF.

The CDR3 here is CASSNLVAAENTEAFF. CDR3 DNA: TGTGCCAGCAGCAACCTCGTGGCTGCTGAGAACACTGAAGCTTTCTTT. The J gene is TRBJ1-1, the V gene TRBV7-9; D is unclear. Germline V gives CDR1 SEHNR, CDR2 FQNEAQ (reference sequence). The CDR3 extends over 16 amino acids. V lost 5 bases, J lost 1 base, and 17 bases lay in between.

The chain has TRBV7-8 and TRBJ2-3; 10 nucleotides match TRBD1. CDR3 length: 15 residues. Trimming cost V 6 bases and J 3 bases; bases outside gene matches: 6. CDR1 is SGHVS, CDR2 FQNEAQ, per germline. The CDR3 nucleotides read TGTGCCAGCAGTCGGACAGGGGGGAATACAGATACGCAGTATTTT. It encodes CASSRTGGNTDTQYF.

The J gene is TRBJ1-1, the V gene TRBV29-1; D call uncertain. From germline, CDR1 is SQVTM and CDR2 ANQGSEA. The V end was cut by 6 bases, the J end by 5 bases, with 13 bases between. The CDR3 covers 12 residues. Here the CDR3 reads CSVDERTTEAFF. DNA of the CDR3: TGCAGCGTCGACGAGCGGACGACTGAAGCTTTCTTT.

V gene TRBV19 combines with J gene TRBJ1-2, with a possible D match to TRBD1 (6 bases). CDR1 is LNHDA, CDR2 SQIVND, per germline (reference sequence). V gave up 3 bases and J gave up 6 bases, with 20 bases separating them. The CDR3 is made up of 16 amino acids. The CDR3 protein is CASSISSSRGRNGYTF. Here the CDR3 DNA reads TGTGCCAGTAGTATTAGTAGCAGCAGGGGAAGAAATGGCTACACCTTC. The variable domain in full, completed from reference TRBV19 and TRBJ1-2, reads DGGITQSPKYLFRKEGQNVTLSCEQNLNHDAMYWYRQDPGQGLRLIYYSQIVNDFQKGDIAEGYSVSREKKESFPLTVTSAQKNPTAFYLCASSISSSRGRNGYTFGSGTRLTVV.

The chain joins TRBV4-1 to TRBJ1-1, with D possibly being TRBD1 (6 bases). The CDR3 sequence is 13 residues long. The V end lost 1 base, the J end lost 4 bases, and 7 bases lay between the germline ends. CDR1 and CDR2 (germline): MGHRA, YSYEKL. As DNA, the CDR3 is TGCGCCAGCAGCCAAGCAGGGGCCACTGAAGCTTTCTTT. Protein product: CASSQAGATEAFF.

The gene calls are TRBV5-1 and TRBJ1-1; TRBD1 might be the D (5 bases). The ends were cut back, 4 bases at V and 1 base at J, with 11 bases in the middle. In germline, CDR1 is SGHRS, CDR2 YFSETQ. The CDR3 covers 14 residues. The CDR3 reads CASSAITGNTEAFF. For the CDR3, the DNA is TGCGCCAGCAGCGCGATTACAGGGAACACTGAAGCTTTCTTT.

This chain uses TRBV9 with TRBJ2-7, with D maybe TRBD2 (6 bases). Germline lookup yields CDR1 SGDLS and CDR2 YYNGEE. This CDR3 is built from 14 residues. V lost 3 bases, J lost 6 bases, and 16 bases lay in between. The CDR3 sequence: CASSAGPRGAEQYF. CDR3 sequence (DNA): TGTGCCAGCAGCGCGGGACCGCGGGGCGCCGAGCAGTACTTC.

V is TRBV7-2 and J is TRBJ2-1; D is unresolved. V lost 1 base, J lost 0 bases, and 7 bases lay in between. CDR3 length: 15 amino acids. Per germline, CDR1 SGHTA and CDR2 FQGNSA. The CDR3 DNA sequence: TGTGCCAGCAGCTTAGTGACGGGCTCCTACAATGAGCAGTTCTTC. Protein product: CASSLVTGSYNEQFF.

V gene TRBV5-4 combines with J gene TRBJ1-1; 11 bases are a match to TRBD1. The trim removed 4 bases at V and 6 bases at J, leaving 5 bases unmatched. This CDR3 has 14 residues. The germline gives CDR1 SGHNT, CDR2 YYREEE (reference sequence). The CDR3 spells CASSLDRGLAEAFF. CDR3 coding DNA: TGTGCCAGCAGCCTGGACAGGGGGCTGGCTGAAGCTTTCTTT.

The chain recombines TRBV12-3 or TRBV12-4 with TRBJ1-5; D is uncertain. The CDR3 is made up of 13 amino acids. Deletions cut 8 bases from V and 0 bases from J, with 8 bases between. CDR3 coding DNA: TGTGCCAGCCAACACAATAGCAATCAGCCCCAGCATTTT. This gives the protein CASQHNSNQPQHF.

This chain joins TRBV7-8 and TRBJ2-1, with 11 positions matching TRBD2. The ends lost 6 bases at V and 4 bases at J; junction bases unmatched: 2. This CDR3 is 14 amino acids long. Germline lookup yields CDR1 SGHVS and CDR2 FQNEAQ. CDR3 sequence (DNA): TGTGCCAGCAGGAGACTAGCGGGGTACAATGAGCAGTTCTTC. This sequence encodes CASRRLAGYNEQFF.

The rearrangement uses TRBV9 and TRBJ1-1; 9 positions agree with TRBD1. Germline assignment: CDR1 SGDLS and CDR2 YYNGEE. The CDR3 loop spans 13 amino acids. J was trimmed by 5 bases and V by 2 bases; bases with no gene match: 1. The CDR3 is CASSVGQGTEAFF. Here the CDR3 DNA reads TGTGCCAGCAGCGTTGGACAGGGGACTGAAGCTTTCTTT. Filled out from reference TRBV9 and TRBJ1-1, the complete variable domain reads DSGVTQTPKHLITATGQRVTLRCSPRSGDLSVYWYQQSLDQGLQFLIQYYNGEERAKGNILERFSAQQFPDLHSELNLSSLELGDSALYFCASSVGQGTEAFFGQGTRLTVV.

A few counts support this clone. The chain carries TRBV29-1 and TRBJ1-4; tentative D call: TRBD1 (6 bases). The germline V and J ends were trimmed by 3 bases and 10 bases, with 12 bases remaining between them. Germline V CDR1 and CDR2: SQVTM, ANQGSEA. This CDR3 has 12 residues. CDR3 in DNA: TGCAGCGTTGAGAGGGGGAGCGGAAAACTGTTTTTT. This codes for CSVERGSGKLFF.

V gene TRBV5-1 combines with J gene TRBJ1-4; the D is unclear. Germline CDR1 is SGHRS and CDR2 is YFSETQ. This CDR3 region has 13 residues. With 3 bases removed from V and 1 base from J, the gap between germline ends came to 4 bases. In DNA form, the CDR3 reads TGCGCCAGCAGCTCAGGAACTAATGAAAAACTGTTTTTT. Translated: CASSSGTNEKLFF.

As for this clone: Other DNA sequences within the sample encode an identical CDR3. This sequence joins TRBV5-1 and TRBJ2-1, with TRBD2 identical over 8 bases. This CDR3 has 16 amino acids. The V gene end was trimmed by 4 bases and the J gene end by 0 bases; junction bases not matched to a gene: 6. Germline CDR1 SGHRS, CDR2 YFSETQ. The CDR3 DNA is TGCGCCAGCAGCGAGAGCGGGGGAAGCTCCTACAATGAGCAGTTCTTC. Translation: CASSESGGSSYNEQFF. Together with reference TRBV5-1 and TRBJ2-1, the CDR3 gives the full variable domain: KAGVTQTPRYLIKTRGQQVTLSCSPISGHRSVSWYQQTPGQGLQFLFEYFSETQRNKGNFPGRFSGRQFSNSRSEMNVSTLELGDSALYLCASSESGGSSYNEQFFGPGTRLTVL.

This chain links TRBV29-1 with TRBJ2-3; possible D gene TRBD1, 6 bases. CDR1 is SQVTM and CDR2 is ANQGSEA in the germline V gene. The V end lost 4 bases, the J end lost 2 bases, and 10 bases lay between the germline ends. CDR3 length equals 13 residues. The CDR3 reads CSVGQVLTDTQYF. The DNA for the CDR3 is TGCAGCGTTGGACAGGTCCTCACAGATACGCAGTATTTT.

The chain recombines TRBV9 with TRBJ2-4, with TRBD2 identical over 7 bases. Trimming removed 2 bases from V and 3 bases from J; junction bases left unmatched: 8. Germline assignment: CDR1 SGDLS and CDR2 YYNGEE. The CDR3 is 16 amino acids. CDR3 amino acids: CASSVSGGVDKNIQYF. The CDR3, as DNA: TGTGCCAGCAGCGTTTCGGGGGGTGTTGACAAAAACATTCAGTACTTC.

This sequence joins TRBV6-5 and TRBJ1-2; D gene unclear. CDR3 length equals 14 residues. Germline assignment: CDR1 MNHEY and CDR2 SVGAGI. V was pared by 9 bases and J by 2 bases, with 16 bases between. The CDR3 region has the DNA TGTGCCAGTGACCCCCCCGACGGGAACTATGGCTACACCTTC. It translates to CASDPPDGNYGYTF.

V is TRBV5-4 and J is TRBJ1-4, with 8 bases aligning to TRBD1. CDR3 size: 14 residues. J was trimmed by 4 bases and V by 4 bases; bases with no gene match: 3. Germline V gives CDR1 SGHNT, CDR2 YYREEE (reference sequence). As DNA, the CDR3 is TGTGCCAGCAGCCGGGACAGGCGTAATGAAAAACTGTTTTTT. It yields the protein CASSRDRRNEKLFF.

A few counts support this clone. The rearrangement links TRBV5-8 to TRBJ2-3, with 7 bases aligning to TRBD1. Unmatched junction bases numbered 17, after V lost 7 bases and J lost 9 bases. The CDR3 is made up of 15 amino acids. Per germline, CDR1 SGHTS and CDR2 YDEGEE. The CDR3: CASPQRGPLARTQYF. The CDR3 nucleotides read TGTGCCAGCCCCCAAAGGGGGCCCCTCGCGAGGACGCAGTATTTT. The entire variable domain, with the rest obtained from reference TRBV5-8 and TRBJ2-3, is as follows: EAGVTQSPTHLIKTRGQQATLRCSPISGHTSVYWYQQALGLGLQFLLWYDEGEERNRGNFPPRFSGRQFPNYSSELNVNALELEDSALYLCASPQRGPLARTQYFGPGTRLTVL.

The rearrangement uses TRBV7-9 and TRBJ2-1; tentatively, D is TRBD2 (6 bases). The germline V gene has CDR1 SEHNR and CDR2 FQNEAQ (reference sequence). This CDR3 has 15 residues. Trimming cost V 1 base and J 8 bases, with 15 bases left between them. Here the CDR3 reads CASSLVDNRDYEQFF. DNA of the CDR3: TGTGCCAGCAGCTTAGTAGATAATAGGGACTATGAGCAGTTCTTC.

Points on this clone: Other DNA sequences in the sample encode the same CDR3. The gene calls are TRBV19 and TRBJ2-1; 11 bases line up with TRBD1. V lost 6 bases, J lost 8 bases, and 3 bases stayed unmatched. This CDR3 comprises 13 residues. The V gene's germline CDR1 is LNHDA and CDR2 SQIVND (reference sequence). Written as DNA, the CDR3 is TGTGCCAGTAGAGGACAGGGGGCTTATGAGCAGTTCTTC. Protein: CASRGQGAYEQFF.

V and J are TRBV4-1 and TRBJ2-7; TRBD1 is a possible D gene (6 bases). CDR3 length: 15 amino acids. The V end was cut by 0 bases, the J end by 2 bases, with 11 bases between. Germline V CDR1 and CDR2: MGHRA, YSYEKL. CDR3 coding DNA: TGCGCCAGCAGCCAAGAGGCAGGGGCCACCTACGAGCAGTACTTC. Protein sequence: CASSQEAGATYEQYF.

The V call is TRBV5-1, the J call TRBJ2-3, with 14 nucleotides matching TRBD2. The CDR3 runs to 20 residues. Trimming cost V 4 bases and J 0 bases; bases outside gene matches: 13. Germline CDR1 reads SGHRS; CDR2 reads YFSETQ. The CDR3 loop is CASSQGLAGGSTASTDTQYF. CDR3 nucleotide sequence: TGCGCCAGCAGCCAAGGACTAGCGGGGGGCTCAACTGCTAGCACAGATACGCAGTATTTT.

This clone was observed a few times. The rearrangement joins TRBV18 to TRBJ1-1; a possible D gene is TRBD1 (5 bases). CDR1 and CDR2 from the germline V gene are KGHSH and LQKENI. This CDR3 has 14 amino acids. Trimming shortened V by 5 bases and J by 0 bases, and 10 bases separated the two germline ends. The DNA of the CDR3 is TGTGCCAGCTCATCGACAGCAATGAACACTGAAGCTTTCTTT. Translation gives CASSSTAMNTEAFF.

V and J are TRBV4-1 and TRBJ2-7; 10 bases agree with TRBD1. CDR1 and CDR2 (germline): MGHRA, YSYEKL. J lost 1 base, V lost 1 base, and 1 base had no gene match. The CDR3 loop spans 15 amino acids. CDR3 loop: CASSQGTGGSYEQYF. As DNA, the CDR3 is TGCGCCAGCAGCCAAGGGACAGGGGGTTCCTACGAGCAGTACTTC.

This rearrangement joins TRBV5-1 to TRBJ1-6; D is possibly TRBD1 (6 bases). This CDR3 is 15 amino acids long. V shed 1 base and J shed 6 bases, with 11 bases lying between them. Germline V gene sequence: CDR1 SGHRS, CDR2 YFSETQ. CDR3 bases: TGCGCCAGCAGCTTGTTAGCCAGGGGTAATTCACCCCTCCACTTT. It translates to CASSLLARGNSPLHF.

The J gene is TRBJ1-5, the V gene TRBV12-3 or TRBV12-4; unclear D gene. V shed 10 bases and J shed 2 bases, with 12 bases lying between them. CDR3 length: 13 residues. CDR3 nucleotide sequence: TGTGCCACCTCCAGGTGGCGCAATCAGCCCCAGCATTTT. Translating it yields CATSRWRNQPQHF.